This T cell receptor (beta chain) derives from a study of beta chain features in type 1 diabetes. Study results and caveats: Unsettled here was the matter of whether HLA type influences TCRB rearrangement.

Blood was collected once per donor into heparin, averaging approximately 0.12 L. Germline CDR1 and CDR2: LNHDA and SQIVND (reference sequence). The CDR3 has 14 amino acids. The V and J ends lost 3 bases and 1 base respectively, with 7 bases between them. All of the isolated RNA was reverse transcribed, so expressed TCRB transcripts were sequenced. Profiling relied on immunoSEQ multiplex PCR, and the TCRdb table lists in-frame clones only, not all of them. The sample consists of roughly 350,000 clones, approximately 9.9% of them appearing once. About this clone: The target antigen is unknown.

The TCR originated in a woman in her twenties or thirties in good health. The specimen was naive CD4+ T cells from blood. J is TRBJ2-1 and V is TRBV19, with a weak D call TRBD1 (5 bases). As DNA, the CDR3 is TGTGCCAGTAGTATGAGACAGTCCTACAATGAGCAGTTCTTC. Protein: CASSMRQSYNEQFF.